Following are 21 T cell receptor beta chains from one sample sequenced in a study of memory CD4+ T cells and cytomegalovirus serostatus. Sequenced by immunoSEQ multiplex PCR; TCRdb stores in-frame clones only, minus some. The sample shows 75,000 to 90,000 clones, approximately 80% of them seen only once. Single viable CD3+CD4+CD8-CD45RO+ cells were sorted as the memory CD4+ T cells. Material: memory CD4+ T cells from blood. Receptor source: an adult in good health and CMV-seronegative.

The chain combines TRBV10-1 with TRBJ1-5; unclear D gene. Trimming shortened V by 2 bases and J by 5 bases, and 25 bases separated the two germline ends. The V gene's germline CDR1 is WNHNN and CDR2 SYGVQD (reference sequence). There are 19 residues in the CDR3. This chain's CDR3 is CASSEALTLWWARDQPQHF. In DNA, the CDR3 is TGCGCCAGCAGTGAGGCCCTCACTTTATGGTGGGCTCGGGATCAGCCCCAGCATTTT.

CDR3 sequence: CASSSSRVYGYTF. The CDR3 nucleotides are TGCGCCAGCTCCTCCTCAAGGGTCTATGGCTACACCTTC. The chain uses TRBV5-1 and TRBJ1-2; D is undetermined. Looked up from germline, CDR1 is SGHRS and CDR2 is YFSETQ. This CDR3 is 13 amino acids long. V lost 7 bases, J lost 4 bases, and 14 bases lay in between.

The chain has TRBV11-2 and TRBJ2-5; D might be TRBD1 (6 bases). V lost 6 bases and J 3 bases, leaving 11 bases between the germline ends. This CDR3 is 13 amino acids long. CDR1 is SGHAT and CDR2 is FQNNGV in the germline V gene. The DNA of the CDR3 is TGTGCCAGCAGTGACACAGGGAAAGAGACCCAGTACTTC. Encoded protein: CASSDTGKETQYF. Full variable domain (rest looked up from reference TRBV11-2 and TRBJ2-5): EAGVAQSPRYKIIEKRQSVAFWCNPISGHATLYWYQQILGQGPKLLIQFQNNGVVDDSQLPKDRFSAERLKGVDSTLKIQPAKLEDSAVYLCASSDTGKETQYFGPGTRLLVL.

V usage is TRBV7-2 and J usage is TRBJ2-7, with 8 bases lining up with TRBD1. Unmatched junction bases numbered 11, after V lost 4 bases and J lost 3 bases. CDR1 is SGHTA, CDR2 FQGNSA, per germline. This CDR3 region has 16 residues. CDR3 loop: CASSSGARGQVYEQYF. As DNA, the CDR3 is TGTGCCAGCAGCTCTGGGGCACGGGGACAGGTCTACGAGCAGTACTTC.

This sequence joins TRBV30 and TRBJ2-3; TRBD2 is a possible D gene (6 bases). Germline CDR1 is GTSNPN and CDR2 is SVGIG (reference sequence). This CDR3 comprises 12 residues. The V end lost 7 bases, the J end lost 7 bases, and 15 bases lay between the germline ends. The CDR3 loop is CAFSRDFYTQYF. The CDR3 DNA follows: TGTGCCTTCTCCCGGGACTTTTATACGCAGTATTTT. Full variable domain (remainder filled in from reference TRBV30 and TRBJ2-3): SQTIHQWPATLVQPVGSPLSLECTVEGTSNPNLYWYRQAAGRGLQLLFYSVGIGQISSEVPQNLSASRPQDRQFILSSKKLLLSDSGFYLCAFSRDFYTQYFGPGTRLTVL.

The chain has TRBV10-3 and TRBJ2-2, with 8 bases identical to TRBD1. In germline, CDR1 is ENHRY, CDR2 SYGVKD. This CDR3 has 13 residues. J was trimmed by 7 bases and V by 9 bases; bases with no gene match: 7. CDR3 in amino acids: CAIWTGLDGELFF. The CDR3 DNA is TGTGCCATATGGACAGGGCTGGACGGGGAGCTGTTTTTT.

The chain carries TRBV4-3 and TRBJ1-2; D unclear. The CDR3 covers 12 residues. Germline V gene data show CDR1 as LGHNA and CDR2 as YSLEER. Deletions cut 0 bases from V and 2 bases from J, with 1 base between. The CDR3 region is CASSQENYGYTF. DNA of the CDR3: TGCGCCAGCAGCCAAGAGAACTATGGCTACACCTTC.

The gene calls are TRBV18 and TRBJ2-3, with D tentatively TRBD2 (6 bases). CDR1 is KGHSH and CDR2 is LQKENI in the germline V gene. There are 16 residues in the CDR3. Trimming shortened V by 0 bases and J by 1 base, and 11 bases separated the two germline ends. The CDR3 nucleotides are TGTGCCAGCTCACCACCGTCCGGGACTCGCACAGATACGCAGTATTTT. It yields the protein CASSPPSGTRTDTQYF.

The CDR3 reads CAWGGRIANYGYTF. The CDR3, as DNA: TGTGCCTGGGGGGGACGGATCGCTAACTATGGCTACACCTTC. The chain couples TRBV30 to TRBJ1-2; perhaps TRBD1 as D (5 bases). The CDR3 has 14 amino acids. Trimming pared 5 bases from V and 0 bases from J, leaving 13 bases between. CDR1 and CDR2 from the germline V gene are GTSNPN and SVGIG (reference sequence).

This clone is a singleton in its sample. The chain recombines TRBV25-1 with TRBJ2-7; D not resolved. The V gene lost 4 bases and the J gene lost 3 bases, with 13 bases spanning the gap. Germline assignment: CDR1 MGHDK and CDR2 SYGVNS. This CDR3 has 14 residues. CDR3 residues: CASSGGGAVYEQYF. For the CDR3, the DNA is TGTGCCAGCAGTGGTGGCGGTGCCGTCTACGAGCAGTACTTC.

Notes on this clone: It is likely a read error, because the conserved phenylalanine at the end of the CDR3 is missing. The chain joins TRBV7-8 to TRBJ1-6, with D perhaps TRBD1 (5 bases). The CDR3 spans 16 residues. V dropped 1 base and J dropped 9 bases, with 16 bases sitting between them. CDR1 is SGHVS and CDR2 is FQNEAQ in the germline V gene. CDR3 nucleotides: TGTGCCAGCAGCTTAGGGTCGGGGGTTGGGAGTTCACCCCTCCACCTT. This gives the protein CASSLGSGVGSSPLHL.

In DNA form, the CDR3 reads TGTGCCAGTAGTATAGTAGGGAATACGCAGTATTTT. Its translation: CASSIVGNTQYF. The chain recombines TRBV19 with TRBJ2-3; D is uncertain. V lost 1 base, J lost 7 bases, and 6 bases lay in between. The germline V gene has CDR1 LNHDA and CDR2 SQIVND (reference sequence). The CDR3 extends over 12 amino acids.

This CDR3 is CSVESRQTYNEQFF. The CDR3 DNA reads as TGCAGCGTTGAAAGTCGACAGACCTACAATGAGCAGTTCTTC. The rearrangement links TRBV29-1 to TRBJ2-1; perhaps TRBD1 as D (5 bases). CDR3 length: 14 amino acids. V lost 2 bases and J 2 bases, leaving 10 bases between the germline ends. In germline, CDR1 is SQVTM, CDR2 ANQGSEA.

The chain employs TRBV29-1 and TRBJ1-2; D ambiguous. The CDR3 has 10 residues. CDR1 SQVTM and CDR2 ANQGSEA come from the germline V gene. Trimming stripped 6 bases from V and 0 bases from J, with 2 bases between. The CDR3 sequence is CSVANYGYTF. In DNA, the CDR3 is TGCAGCGTCGCTAACTATGGCTACACCTTC.

The V gene is TRBV6-6, the J gene TRBJ2-3; D not certain. The CDR3 runs 11 residues. Trimming pared 6 bases from V and 2 bases from J, leaving 3 bases between. Germline CDR1 reads MNHNY; CDR2 reads SVGAGI (reference sequence). CDR3 residues: CASRFTDTQYF. In DNA form, the CDR3 reads TGTGCCAGCAGATTCACAGATACGCAGTATTTT.

The chain recombines TRBV5-1 with TRBJ2-2, with no clear D. The CDR3 is 13 amino acids. Germline V gives CDR1 SGHRS, CDR2 YFSETQ. The germline V and J ends were trimmed by 3 bases and 3 bases, with 6 bases remaining between them. CDR3 protein: CASSSADTGELFF. The CDR3 DNA reads TGCGCCAGCAGCTCGGCGGACACCGGGGAGCTGTTTTTT.

The V call is TRBV20-1, the J call TRBJ2-7; D not resolved. V was pared by 2 bases and J by 4 bases, with 3 bases between. Germline V gives CDR1 DFQATT, CDR2 SNEGSKA (reference sequence). This CDR3 spans 10 amino acids. CDR3 nucleotide sequence: TGCAGTGCTAGACGATACGAGCAGTACTTC. Its protein product is CSARRYEQYF.

The CDR3 reads CASSPGQGFDEKLFF. CDR3 nucleotides: TGTGCCAGCTCACCGGGACAGGGGTTTGATGAAAAACTGTTTTTT. This sequence joins TRBV18 and TRBJ1-4; 10 nucleotides agree with TRBD1. The junction had 4 bases not matched to a gene; V was cut back by 3 bases and J by 6 bases. From germline, CDR1 is KGHSH and CDR2 LQKENI. The CDR3 has 15 residues.

This chain connects TRBV7-9 to TRBJ1-5; 9 nucleotides align to TRBD1. V lost 2 bases, J lost 7 bases, and 6 bases stayed unmatched. The CDR3 is 15 residues long. From germline, CDR1 is SEHNR and CDR2 FQNEAQ (reference sequence). CDR3 loop: CASSLTGGAIQPQHF. CDR3 in DNA: TGTGCCAGCAGCTTAACAGGGGGCGCGATCCAGCCCCAGCATTTT.

The V gene is TRBV6-5, the J gene TRBJ2-2; D remains unclear. CDR3 length: 14 residues. Trimming took 0 bases from V and 1 from J, leaving 3 bases between them. CDR1 MNHEY and CDR2 SVGAGI come from the germline V gene. The CDR3 DNA reads as TGTGCCAGCAGTTACTCGATGAACACCGGGGAGCTGTTTTTT. Its protein is CASSYSMNTGELFF.

The J gene is TRBJ1-1, the V gene TRBV6-6, with 7 bases that match TRBD1. Losses at the gene ends were 2 bases for V and 1 base for J; bases not matched to a gene: 4. The CDR3 loop spans 15 amino acids. CDR1 and CDR2 (germline): MNHNY, SVGAGI (reference sequence). CDR3 protein: CASSYQGGRNTEAFF. The CDR3 nucleotides are TGTGCCAGCAGTTACCAGGGGGGCAGGAACACTGAAGCTTTCTTT.